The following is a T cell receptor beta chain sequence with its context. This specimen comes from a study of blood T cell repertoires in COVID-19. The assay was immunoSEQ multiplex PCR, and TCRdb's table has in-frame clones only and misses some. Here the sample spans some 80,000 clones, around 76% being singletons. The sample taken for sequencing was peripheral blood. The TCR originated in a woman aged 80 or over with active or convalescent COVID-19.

The CDR3 sequence: CATSRAGGGSYNEQFF. CDR3 coding DNA: TGTGCCACCAGCAGAGCAGGGGGCGGATCCTACAATGAGCAGTTCTTC. The chain couples TRBV15 to TRBJ2-1; 8 positions agree with TRBD1. This CDR3 region has 16 residues. The J segment lost 1 base and the V segment lost 1 base, leaving 3 bases of the junction unmatched. Germline V gene data show CDR1 as LNHNV and CDR2 as YYDKDF (reference sequence).